The 22 T cell receptor beta chains given below trace back to one sample, sequenced in a study of T cell responses to AZD1222 COVID-19 vaccine. TCRdb's table, derived via immunoSEQ multiplex PCR, lists solely in-frame clones and lacks some. The sample includes 150,000 to 180,000 clones, about 88% of them seen just once. The specimen was peripheral blood, collected on day 0 of AZD1222 vaccination. These receptors all come from an adult in good health.

Concerning this clone itself: This sample also contains other DNA sequences that code for the same CDR3. The rearrangement joins TRBV5-1 to TRBJ1-1; tentative D call: TRBD1 (6 bases). The V end lost 4 bases, the J end lost 0 bases, and 10 bases lay between the germline ends. Germline V CDR1 and CDR2: SGHRS, YFSETQ. The CDR3 has 14 amino acids. The CDR3 DNA is TGCGCCAGCAGCCCCGGGACACTGAACACTGAAGCTTTCTTT. It encodes CASSPGTLNTEAFF. The full variable domain, with the rest looked up from reference TRBV5-1 and TRBJ1-1, is KAGVTQTPRYLIKTRGQQVTLSCSPISGHRSVSWYQQTPGQGLQFLFEYFSETQRNKGNFPGRFSGRQFSNSRSEMNVSTLELGDSALYLCASSPGTLNTEAFFGQGTRLTVV.

J is TRBJ2-1 and V is TRBV30, with D possibly being TRBD2 (6 bases). V lost 5 bases, J lost 3 bases, and 11 bases lay in between. This CDR3 region has 13 residues. Germline V gene sequence: CDR1 GTSNPN, CDR2 SVGIG (reference sequence). The CDR3 region has the DNA TGTGCCTGGCGCGGGACCCTCTACAATGAGCAGTTCTTC. This sequence encodes CAWRGTLYNEQFF.

This chain joins TRBV2 and TRBJ2-5; the match to TRBD1 covers 8 bases. This CDR3 comprises 14 residues. Germline V CDR1 and CDR2: SNHLY, FYNNEI. V was clipped by 4 bases and J by 5 bases; unmatched bases: 6. DNA of the CDR3: TGTGCCAGCAGTGCCCGACAGGGGTGGGAGACCCAGTACTTC. It yields the protein CASSARQGWETQYF.

The chain joins TRBV6-5 to TRBJ2-3; 9 bases agree with TRBD2. Germline V CDR1 and CDR2: MNHEY, SVGAGI. J gave up 2 bases and V 7 bases, and 7 bases lay outside the gene matches. The CDR3 is 15 residues long. The CDR3 DNA follows: TGTGCCAGCATAAGGGCTAGCGGGATCACAGATACGCAGTATTTT. Its protein is CASIRASGITDTQYF.

The chain combines TRBV2 with TRBJ1-2; no clear D gene. The CDR3 has 11 amino acids. The germline V gene has CDR1 SNHLY and CDR2 FYNNEI. With 6 bases removed from V and 0 bases from J, the gap between germline ends came to 2 bases. The CDR3 DNA follows: TGTGCCAGCAGCCCTAACTATGGCTACACCTTC. Its translation: CASSPNYGYTF.

This rearrangement joins TRBV6-5 to TRBJ1-1; D not certain. Deletions cut 9 bases from V and 11 bases from J, with 19 bases between. The CDR3 spans 12 residues. The germline V gene has CDR1 MNHEY and CDR2 SVGAGI. The CDR3 region has the DNA TGTGCCAGTCTTCGGGCGGGTGTGGGTGCTTTCTTT. Amino acids: CASLRAGVGAFF.

This clone was recorded once. The chain combines TRBV27 with TRBJ1-2; maybe TRBD1 (6 bases). CDR3 length equals 13 residues. Germline assignment: CDR1 MNHEY and CDR2 SMNVEV (reference sequence). Trimming stripped 7 bases from V and 8 bases from J, with 17 bases between. The CDR3 sequence is CASKFNRASGYTF. The CDR3 coding sequence is TGTGCCAGCAAATTTAACAGGGCTTCCGGCTACACCTTC.

The chain uses TRBV7-2 and TRBJ1-2; 9 bases are a match to TRBD1. The junction had 0 bases not matched to a gene; V was cut back by 1 base and J by 0 bases. This CDR3 comprises 15 residues. Germline CDR1 is SGHTA and CDR2 is FQGNSA. CDR3 region: CASSLGTGANYGYTF. The CDR3 nucleotides read TGTGCCAGCAGCTTAGGGACAGGGGCTAACTATGGCTACACCTTC. The entire variable domain, with the rest obtained from reference TRBV7-2 and TRBJ1-2, is as follows: GAGVSQSPSNKVTEKGKDVELRCDPISGHTALYWYRQSLGQGLEFLIYFQGNSAPDKSGLPSDRFSAERTGGSVSTLTIQRTQQEDSAVYLCASSLGTGANYGYTFGSGTRLTVV.

The rearrangement joins TRBV7-2 to TRBJ2-7, with 8 bases fitting TRBD2. V dropped 4 bases and J dropped 2; count of bases not matched to a gene: 7. The CDR3 is 15 residues long. CDR1 and CDR2 from the germline V gene are SGHTA and FQGNSA. The CDR3 nucleotides read TGTGCCAGCAGCTCCCGAGCGGGGGCGACCTACGAGCAGTACTTC. Protein product: CASSSRAGATYEQYF.

Here the CDR3 reads CASSGLGGRTQYF. For the CDR3, the DNA is TGTGCCAGCAGTGGCCTTGGGGGGAGGACCCAGTACTTC. The chain carries TRBV12-3 or TRBV12-4 and TRBJ2-5; D might be TRBD2 (6 bases). CDR3 length: 13 amino acids. Trimming stripped 5 bases from V and 7 bases from J, with 14 bases between.

This clone was seen only once. The chain recombines TRBV19 with TRBJ2-7, with D hard to call. The V and J ends lost 5 bases and 0 bases respectively, with 14 bases between them. Per germline, CDR1 LNHDA and CDR2 SQIVND (reference sequence). This CDR3 comprises 15 residues. The CDR3 loop reads CASSPLPSPSYEQYF. CDR3 coding DNA: TGTGCCAGTAGTCCCCTACCTTCGCCCTCCTACGAGCAGTACTTC.

The V gene is TRBV7-9, the J gene TRBJ1-5; D uncertain. Trimming cost V 5 bases and J 4 bases, with 12 bases left between them. Germline assignment: CDR1 SEHNR and CDR2 FQNEAQ (reference sequence). This CDR3 region has 14 residues. The CDR3 coding sequence is TGTGCCAGCAGCCGGGATTTGGGGAATCAGCCCCAGCATTTT. Translation: CASSRDLGNQPQHF.

This chain connects TRBV7-9 to TRBJ2-1, with 12 bases aligning to TRBD1. Germline loops: CDR1 SEHNR, CDR2 FQNEAQ (reference sequence). CDR3 length: 17 residues. The trim removed 6 bases at V and 8 bases at J, leaving 14 bases unmatched. As DNA, the CDR3 is TGTGCCAGCAGTCAAGTCCCGGGACAGGGGGCTAGGGATGAGCAGTTCTTC. This encodes CASSQVPGQGARDEQFF.

This clone showed up just once. The chain links TRBV3-1 (or the pseudogene TRBV3-2) to TRBJ1-2; D ambiguous. This CDR3 comprises 11 residues. Germline CDR1 LGHDT, CDR2 YNNKEL (reference sequence). The germline V and J ends were trimmed by 1 base and 5 bases, with 2 bases remaining between them. CDR3 amino acids: CASSQGYGYTF. CDR3 bases: TGTGCCAGCAGCCAAGGTTATGGCTACACCTTC.

Remarks on this clone: Other DNA sequences from this sample encode an identical CDR3 as well. This chain connects TRBV5-6 to TRBJ1-1, with a tentative D call TRBD1 (6 bases). V dropped 1 base and J dropped 5 bases, with 12 bases sitting between them. The CDR3 has 14 amino acids. Germline V gene data show CDR1 as SGHDT and CDR2 as YYEEEE. DNA of the CDR3: TGTGCCAGCAGCTTGTGGGGGGCCGGTACTGAAGCTTTCTTT. It is translated as CASSLWGAGTEAFF.

The gene calls are TRBV28 and TRBJ1-6; TRBD1 agrees at 7 bases. CDR3 length equals 16 residues. V shed 5 bases, J shed 8 bases, and the junction held 12 bases outside the gene matches. Germline CDR1 MDHEN, CDR2 SYDVKM. The CDR3 loop reads CASSITPGQHHSPLHF. CDR3 nucleotide sequence: TGTGCCAGCAGTATTACGCCGGGACAGCACCATTCACCCCTCCACTTT.

The chain recombines TRBV4-3 with TRBJ1-2; D not certain. The germline gives CDR1 LGHNA, CDR2 YSLEER. The CDR3 sequence is 15 residues long. V gave up 4 bases and J gave up 4 bases, with 16 bases separating them. This chain's CDR3 is CASSPPLRTAYGYTF. CDR3 sequence (DNA): TGCGCCAGCAGCCCTCCTCTCCGGACTGCCTATGGCTACACCTTC.

The rearrangement links TRBV4-3 to TRBJ1-1, with no clear D. Trimming shortened V by 3 bases and J by 1 base, and 6 bases separated the two germline ends. The CDR3 contains 13 residues. Germline assignment: CDR1 LGHNA and CDR2 YSLEER. The CDR3 protein is CASSQDGNTEAFF. In DNA form, the CDR3 reads TGCGCCAGCAGCCAGGACGGGAACACTGAAGCTTTCTTT.

The genes are TRBV5-4 and TRBJ2-3; the match to TRBD2 covers 12 bases. Germline V gene data show CDR1 as SGHNT and CDR2 as YYREEE (reference sequence). Trimming removed 3 bases from V and 3 bases from J; junction bases left unmatched: 8. The length of the CDR3 is 17 residues. The CDR3 is CASSSLTSGGPTDTQYF. For the CDR3, the DNA is TGTGCCAGCAGCTCCTTAACTAGCGGGGGGCCGACAGATACGCAGTATTTT.

The chain is built from TRBV19 and TRBJ2-1, with 12 bases matching TRBD2. The germline V gene has CDR1 LNHDA and CDR2 SQIVND (reference sequence). The CDR3 is 15 residues long. The V segment lost 5 bases and the J segment 7 bases; nucleotides outside the gene matches: 6. The CDR3 spells CASSHASGGENEQFF. The CDR3 coding sequence is TGTGCCAGTAGTCACGCTAGCGGGGGGGAGAATGAGCAGTTCTTC.

The chain combines TRBV3-1 (or the pseudogene TRBV3-2) with TRBJ1-1; D unresolved. Germline V gene data show CDR1 as LGHDT and CDR2 as YNNKEL (reference sequence). The CDR3 loop spans 13 amino acids. Trimming removed 4 bases at V and 4 bases at J, with 10 bases between. This CDR3 reads CASSRDTGTEAFF. The CDR3, as DNA: TGTGCCAGCAGCCGAGACACGGGCACTGAAGCTTTCTTT.

The V and J genes are TRBV14 and TRBJ2-7, with 7 bases that match TRBD2. The CDR3 loop spans 13 amino acids. Germline CDR1 SGHDN, CDR2 FVKESK. The junction had 1 base not matched to a gene; V was cut back by 3 bases and J by 2 bases. The CDR3 DNA sequence: TGTGCCAGCAGCCACGGGACTACCTACGAGCAGTACTTC. Its translation: CASSHGTTYEQYF.